This T cell receptor (beta chain) was identified during a study of T cell changes during pregnancy in multiple sclerosis. CDR1 is MGHDK, CDR2 SYGVNS, per germline. CDR3 length equals 12 residues. V lost 8 bases and J 8 bases, leaving 15 bases between the germline ends. Sequencing was performed with immunoSEQ multiplex PCR; in TCRdb, only in-frame clones are kept and a portion is missing. The sample shows roughly 80,000 clones, approximately 90% of them seen only once. The sample here was peripheral blood, taken before pregnancy. V is TRBV25-1 and J is TRBJ1-1; the D is unclear. The TCR originated in a female donor with multiple sclerosis, enrolled in a pregnancy study. The CDR3 sequence: CASARHHGEAFF. Here the CDR3 DNA reads TGTGCCAGCGCACGACATCACGGAGAAGCTTTCTTT.